The subject of this entry is one TCR beta chain. Its matching antigen is unknown. This sample stems from a study of persistence of HIV-infected CD4 T cells. The libraries were made with immunoSEQ version 4 in survey mode. Data came from immunoSEQ multiplex PCR; TCRdb stores just in-frame clones and leaves some out. The sample lists approximately 65,000 clones, roughly 75% occurring once. Germline V gene data show CDR1 as MNHEY and CDR2 as SVGAGI. With 6 bases clipped from V and 0 bases from J, the junction kept 4 bases outside the gene matches. The CDR3 totals 15 residues. Cells were stimulated with overlapping HIV-1 Gag 15-mer peptides. Sorted nonresponding memory CD4+ T cells were CD40L-negative, CD69-negative, CD45RO-high. Adults with HIV-1 started suppressive ART while chronically infected.

The chain recombines TRBV6-5 with TRBJ1-3; TRBD1 aligns across 8 bases. The source was CD4+ T cells sorted from PBMCs after roughly 18-hour stimulation, collected from a patient who received antiretroviral therapy. The TCR comes from an adult man with HIV who was CMV-seropositive. The CDR3 region has the DNA TGTGCCAGCAGGACTGGACAGGGCTCTGGAAACACCATATATTTT. Amino acid sequence: CASRTGQGSGNTIYF.